The 19 T cell receptor beta chains below come from one sample, sequenced in a study of OX40 agonist ivuxolimab in advanced cancers. The protocol used for the library was the immunoSEQ multiplex PCR assay. The table was pulled from immuneACCESS by TCRdb, which kept in-frame rearrangements only. Such tables lose some clones; where checked, under half of the loss comes from unresolved V genes, and the rest has no known cause. The sample has roughly 76,000 clones on record, 65% to 90% of them singletons. Jointly, the top ten make up 3.1% of the sample. Specimen: CD4+ or CD8+ T cells sorted from blood, collected in a trial of the OX40 agonist ivuxolimab. All receptors come from an adult with an advanced solid tumor such as melanoma, head and neck, liver or kidney cancer.

The chain combines TRBV7-6 with TRBJ1-2; D call uncertain. CDR3 length: 13 amino acids. The ends were cut back, 1 base at V and 6 bases at J, with 9 bases in the middle. Germline loops: CDR1 SGHVS, CDR2 FNYEAQ. The CDR3 nucleotides are TGTGCCAGCAGCTTAGACTTCAGCGATGGCTACACCTTC. Protein: CASSLDFSDGYTF.

This clone was seen a single time. V and J are TRBV12-5 and TRBJ2-7; D is uncertain. Germline V CDR1 and CDR2: LGHNT, FRNRAP. V shed 2 bases and J shed 5 bases, with 7 bases lying between them. This CDR3 contains 12 residues. The DNA of the CDR3 is TGTGCTAGTGGTTTGATGGGGAACGAGCAGTACTTC. Encoded protein: CASGLMGNEQYF.

This chain connects TRBV5-4 to TRBJ2-5; tentatively, D is TRBD1 or TRBD2 (6 bases each). The CDR3 contains 15 residues. CDR1 is SGHNT and CDR2 is YYREEE in the germline V gene (reference sequence). The V gene lost 4 bases and the J gene lost 5 bases, with 18 bases spanning the gap. The CDR3 region is CASSLAWGASETQYF. CDR3 nucleotides: TGTGCCAGCAGCCTCGCATGGGGGGCGTCGGAGACCCAGTACTTC.

The V and J genes are TRBV19 and TRBJ2-6; D unclear. The CDR3 totals 15 residues. CDR1 and CDR2 (germline): LNHDA, SQIVND (reference sequence). V shed 3 bases and J shed 1 base, with 7 bases lying between them. The CDR3 spells CASSMMGSGANVLTF. CDR3 coding DNA: TGTGCCAGTAGTATGATGGGGTCTGGGGCCAACGTCCTGACTTTC.

Comments on this clone: Distinct nucleotide sequences in the sample also encode this CDR3. CDR3 bases: TGTGCCAGTAGCCGAGCTGCCGGGGCCAACGTCCTGACTTTC. It is translated as CASSRAAGANVLTF. This chain links TRBV19 with TRBJ2-6; the D is unclear. CDR3 length equals 14 residues. Germline V gives CDR1 LNHDA, CDR2 SQIVND (reference sequence). V dropped 6 bases and J dropped 4 bases, with 10 bases sitting between them.

CDR3 coding DNA: TGTGCCACCTTGGGAGGGGGAGGATACGAGCAGTACTTC. Translation gives CATLGGGGYEQYF. The chain employs TRBV10-3 and TRBJ2-7, with TRBD2 as a possible D gene (7 bases). This CDR3 region has 13 residues. V shed 10 bases and J shed 4 bases, with 17 bases lying between them. The germline V gene encodes CDR1 ENHRY and CDR2 SYGVKD.

The chain has TRBV29-1 and TRBJ2-3, with D perhaps matching TRBD2 (5 bases). V gave up 4 bases and J gave up 5 bases, with 13 bases separating them. Germline values: CDR1 SQVTM, CDR2 ANQGSEA. The CDR3 loop spans 13 amino acids. DNA of the CDR3: TGCAGCGTTGTATCGAGCGGACGAGATACGCAGTATTTT. This translates into CSVVSSGRDTQYF.

The chain is built from TRBV10-3 and TRBJ2-5; TRBD1 matches at 9 bases. The CDR3 is made up of 15 amino acids. Losses at the gene ends were 6 bases for V and 4 bases for J; bases not matched to a gene: 9. The germline V gene has CDR1 ENHRY and CDR2 SYGVKD. In DNA form, the CDR3 reads TGTGCCATCAGCGCACCTGACAGGGGGTTAGAGACCCAGTACTTC. Translated, it gives CAISAPDRGLETQYF.

Only a few counts were recorded for this clone. In DNA form, the CDR3 reads TGCAGCGTCGGACAGGACGGGAATCAGCCCCAGCATTTT. As protein: CSVGQDGNQPQHF. V and J are TRBV29-1 and TRBJ1-5; 7 positions agree with TRBD1. Germline V gene lookup returns CDR1 SQVTM and CDR2 ANQGSEA. CDR3 size: 13 residues. V was clipped by 6 bases and J by 4 bases; unmatched bases: 6.

This clone was found a few times. V and J are TRBV6-6 and TRBJ1-1, with TRBD1 identical over 8 bases. Germline CDR1 MNHNY, CDR2 SVGAGI (reference sequence). With 5 bases clipped from V and 6 bases from J, the junction kept 2 bases outside the gene matches. The length of the CDR3 is 12 residues. CDR3 region: CASSDRGSEAFF. CDR3 bases: TGTGCCAGCAGTGACAGGGGTTCTGAAGCTTTCTTT.

This clone was found a few times. V gene TRBV6-5 combines with J gene TRBJ1-2, with TRBD1 matching over 7 bases. V gave up 9 bases and J gave up 2 bases; unmatched junction bases: 6. Germline CDR1 and CDR2: MNHEY and SVGAGI. The CDR3 loop spans 13 amino acids. The CDR3 reads CASGEGANYGYTF. The DNA for the CDR3 is TGTGCCAGTGGGGAGGGGGCGAACTATGGCTACACCTTC.

The CDR3 spells CASSLTTAQYGYTF. Written as DNA, the CDR3 is TGTGCCAGCAGCTTAACGACAGCCCAATATGGCTACACCTTC. This chain links TRBV7-2 with TRBJ1-2; D is possibly TRBD1 (5 bases). Trimming removed 2 bases from V and 5 bases from J, with 12 bases in between. Germline loops: CDR1 SGHTA, CDR2 FQGNSA. This CDR3 is 14 amino acids long.

This clone was recorded only once. The rearrangement uses TRBV5-6 and TRBJ2-2; D is unclear. The V gene's germline CDR1 is SGHDT and CDR2 YYEEEE. Trimming left V 4 bases short and J 6 bases short, with 16 bases between. This CDR3 has 15 residues. CDR3 region: CASSVRRVFSGELFF. The DNA of the CDR3 is TGTGCCAGCAGCGTACGCCGGGTCTTTTCCGGGGAGCTGTTTTTT.

This chain connects TRBV30 to TRBJ1-6; D call uncertain. Germline CDR1 is GTSNPN and CDR2 is SVGIG (reference sequence). Trimming removed 3 bases at V and 7 bases at J, with 13 bases between. CDR3 length: 14 residues. The CDR3 sequence is CAWRAEVQNSPLHF. CDR3 nucleotides: TGTGCCTGGAGAGCGGAGGTGCAAAATTCACCCCTCCACTTT.

A few counts support this clone. The genes are TRBV27 and TRBJ1-2, with a possible D match to TRBD1 (6 bases). This CDR3 comprises 16 residues. Trimming stripped 6 bases from V and 4 bases from J, with 21 bases between. CDR1 and CDR2 from the germline V gene are MNHEY and SMNVEV (reference sequence). This chain's CDR3 is CASRPGTNPEIYGYTF. The CDR3 nucleotides read TGTGCCAGCAGACCCGGGACAAATCCGGAAATCTATGGCTACACCTTC.

The chain uses TRBV4-1 and TRBJ2-5; 8 bases match TRBD2. With V trimmed by 0 bases and J by 0 bases, 6 bases remained unmatched. Germline V gene data show CDR1 as MGHRA and CDR2 as YSYEKL. The CDR3 sequence is 17 residues long. The CDR3 reads CASSQDGERENQETQYF. The DNA of the CDR3 is TGCGCCAGCAGCCAAGATGGGGAGCGGGAGAACCAAGAGACCCAGTACTTC.

The rearrangement joins TRBV7-3 to TRBJ2-3, with TRBD2 matching over 10 bases. Germline V gives CDR1 SGHTA, CDR2 FQGTGA. This CDR3 is built from 22 residues. V was pared by 5 bases and J by 1 base, with 24 bases of the junction left unmatched. The CDR3 reads CASSPTGFSGGSVRGGTDTQYF. The CDR3 DNA reads TGTGCCAGCAGCCCCACCGGTTTTAGCGGGGGGTCGGTTCGCGGGGGCACAGATACGCAGTATTTT.

The V call is TRBV5-4, the J call TRBJ1-3, with D perhaps TRBD1 (6 bases). The CDR3 length is 17 residues. The germline CDR1 and CDR2 sequences are SGHNT and YYREEE (reference sequence). Trimming took 7 bases from V and 0 from J, leaving 20 bases between them. The CDR3, as DNA: TGTGCCAGCCGGGAGGGGGGGGAGGCAACCTCTGGAAACACCATATATTTT. Amino acids: CASREGGEATSGNTIYF.

The chain recombines TRBV7-6 with TRBJ1-6; maybe TRBD1 (5 bases). In germline, CDR1 is SGHVS, CDR2 FNYEAQ. V lost 3 bases to trimming and J lost 5 bases, with 11 bases between them. This CDR3 has 15 amino acids. CDR3 region: CASSFQGDDNSPLHF. The CDR3 DNA follows: TGTGCCAGCAGCTTTCAGGGCGATGATAATTCACCCCTCCACTTT. Drawing the rest from reference TRBV7-6 and TRBJ1-6, the complete variable domain is GAGVSQSPRYKVTKRGQDVALRCDPISGHVSLYWYRQALGQGPEFLTYFNYEAQQDKSGLPNDRFSAERPEGSISTLTIQRTEQRDSAMYRCASSFQGDDNSPLHFGNGTRLTVT.